This TCR beta chain was recorded in a study of Graves' ophthalmopathy and Graves' hyperthyroidism. The authors amplified TCR beta CDR3 regions from RNA transcripts. RT-PCR was first run with HTBI primers, then multiplex PCR in a second round. In TCRdb, the multiplex PCR reads were re-called with MiXCR into one record per CDR3 protein. The table has about 640,000 distinct CDR3 sequences, 35% to 50% seen once. Germline V CDR1 and CDR2: SNHLY, FYNNEI. The CDR3 is 13 residues long. With 3 bases clipped from V and 9 bases from J, the junction kept 7 bases outside the gene matches. The study excluded patients with other autoimmune diseases, uncontrolled infections, pregnancy or lactation. Diagnosis used clinical symptoms, serum thyroxine, TRAb, thyroid ultrasound and orbital computed tomography.

This TCR was recovered from an adult man with Graves' ophthalmopathy. The material sequenced was peripheral blood. The chain carries TRBV2 and TRBJ2-5; TRBD2 aligns across 7 bases. CDR3 in DNA: TGTGCCAGCAGTGACCGCCATGCGGGGGCCCAGTACTTC. Protein product: CASSDRHAGAQYF.